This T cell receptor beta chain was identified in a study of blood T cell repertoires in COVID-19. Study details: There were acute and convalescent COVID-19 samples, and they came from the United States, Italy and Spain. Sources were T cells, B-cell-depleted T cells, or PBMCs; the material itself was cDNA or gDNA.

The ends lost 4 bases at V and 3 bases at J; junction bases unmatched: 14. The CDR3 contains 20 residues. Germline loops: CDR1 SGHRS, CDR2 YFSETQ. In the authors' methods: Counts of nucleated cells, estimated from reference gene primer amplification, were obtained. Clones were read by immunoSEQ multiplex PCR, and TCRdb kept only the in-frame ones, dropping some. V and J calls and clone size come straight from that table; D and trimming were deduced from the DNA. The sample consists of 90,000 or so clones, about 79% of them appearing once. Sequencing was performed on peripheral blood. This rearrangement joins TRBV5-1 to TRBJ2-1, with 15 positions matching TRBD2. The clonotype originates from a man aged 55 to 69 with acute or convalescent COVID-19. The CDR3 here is CASSPAGGTSGGNRYNEQFF. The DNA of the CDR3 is TGCGCCAGCAGCCCCGCGGGAGGGACTAGCGGGGGGAACCGCTACAATGAGCAGTTCTTC.